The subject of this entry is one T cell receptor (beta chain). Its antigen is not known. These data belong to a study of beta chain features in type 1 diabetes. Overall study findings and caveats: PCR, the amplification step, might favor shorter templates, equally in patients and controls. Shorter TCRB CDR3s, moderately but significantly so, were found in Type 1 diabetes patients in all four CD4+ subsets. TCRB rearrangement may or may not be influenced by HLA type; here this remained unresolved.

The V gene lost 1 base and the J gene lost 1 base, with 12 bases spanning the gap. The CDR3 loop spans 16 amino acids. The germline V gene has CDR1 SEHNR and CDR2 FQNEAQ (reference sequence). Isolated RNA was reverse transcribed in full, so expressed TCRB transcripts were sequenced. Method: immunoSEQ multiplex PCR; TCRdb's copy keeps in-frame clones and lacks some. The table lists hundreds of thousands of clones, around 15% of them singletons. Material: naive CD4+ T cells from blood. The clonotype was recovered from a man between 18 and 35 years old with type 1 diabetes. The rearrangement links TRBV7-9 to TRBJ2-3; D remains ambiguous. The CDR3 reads CASSLVVAVGTDTQYF. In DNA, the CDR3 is TGTGCCAGCAGCTTAGTTGTGGCGGTAGGCACAGATACGCAGTATTTT.